This T cell receptor beta chain was profiled in a study of blood T cell repertoires in COVID-19. TCRdb keeps only in-frame clones here, not all; method: immunoSEQ multiplex PCR. This table holds hundreds of thousands of clones, about 85% found once. Germline V gene lookup returns CDR1 MNHNY and CDR2 SVGAGI (reference sequence). The CDR3 is 13 amino acids. The ends were cut back, 7 bases at V and 7 bases at J, with 14 bases in the middle. This sequence originates from a man between 60 and 75 years old who had recovered from COVID-19. Sample: peripheral blood. V is TRBV6-6 and J is TRBJ1-5, with D possibly TRBD1 on 6 matching bases. This CDR3 reads CASIPQGNQPQHF. The CDR3 DNA reads TGTGCCAGCATTCCGCAGGGGAACCAGCCCCAGCATTTT.